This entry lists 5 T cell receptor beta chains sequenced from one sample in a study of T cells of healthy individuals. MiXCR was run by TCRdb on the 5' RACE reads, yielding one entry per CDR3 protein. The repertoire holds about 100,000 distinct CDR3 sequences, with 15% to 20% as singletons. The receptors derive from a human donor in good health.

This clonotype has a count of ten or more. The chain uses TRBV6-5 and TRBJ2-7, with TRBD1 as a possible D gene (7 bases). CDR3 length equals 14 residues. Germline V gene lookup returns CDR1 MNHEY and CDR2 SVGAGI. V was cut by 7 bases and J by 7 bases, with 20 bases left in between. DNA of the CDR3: TGTGCCAGCACGGGGGACAGAGGCCTTACAGAGCAGTACTTC. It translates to CASTGDRGLTEQYF.

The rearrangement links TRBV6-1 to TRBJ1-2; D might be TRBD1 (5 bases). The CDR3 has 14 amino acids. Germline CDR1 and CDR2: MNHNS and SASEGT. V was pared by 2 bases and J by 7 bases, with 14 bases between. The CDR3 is CASSERSSGIGYTF. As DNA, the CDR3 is TGTGCCAGCAGTGAACGCTCGTCAGGGATTGGCTACACCTTC.

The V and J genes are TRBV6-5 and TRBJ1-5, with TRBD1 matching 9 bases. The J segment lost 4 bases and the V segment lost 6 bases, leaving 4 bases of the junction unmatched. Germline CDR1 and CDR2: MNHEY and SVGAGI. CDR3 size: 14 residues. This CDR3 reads CASRSGQGNQPQHF. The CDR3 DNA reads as TGTGCCAGCAGATCCGGACAGGGGAATCAGCCCCAGCATTTT.

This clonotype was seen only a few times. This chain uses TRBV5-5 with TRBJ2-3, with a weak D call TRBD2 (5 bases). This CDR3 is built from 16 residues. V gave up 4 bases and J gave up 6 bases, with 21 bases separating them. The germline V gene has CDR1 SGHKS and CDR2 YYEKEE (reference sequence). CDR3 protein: CASSLGAAGDLDTQYF. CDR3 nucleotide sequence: TGTGCCAGCAGCCTGGGAGCGGCGGGTGATTTGGATACGCAGTATTTT.

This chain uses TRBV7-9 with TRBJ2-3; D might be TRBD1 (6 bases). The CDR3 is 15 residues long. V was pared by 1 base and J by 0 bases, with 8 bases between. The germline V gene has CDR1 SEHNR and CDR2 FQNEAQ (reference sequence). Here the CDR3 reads CASSLGQGSTDTQYF. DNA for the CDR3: TGTGCCAGCAGCTTAGGGCAGGGGAGCACAGATACGCAGTATTTT.